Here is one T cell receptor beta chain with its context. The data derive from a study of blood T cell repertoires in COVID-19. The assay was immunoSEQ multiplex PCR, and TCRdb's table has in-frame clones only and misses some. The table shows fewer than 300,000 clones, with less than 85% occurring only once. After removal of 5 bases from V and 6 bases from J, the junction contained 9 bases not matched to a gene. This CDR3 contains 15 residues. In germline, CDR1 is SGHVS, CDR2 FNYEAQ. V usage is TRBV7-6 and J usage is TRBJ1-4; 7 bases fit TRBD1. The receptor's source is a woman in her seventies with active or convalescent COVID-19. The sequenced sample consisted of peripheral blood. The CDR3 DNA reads TGTGCCAGCAGCCAACTGACAGGGAGTGATGAAAAACTGTTTTTT. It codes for CASSQLTGSDEKLFF.